The present TCR beta chain was sequenced within a study of tumor-infiltrating lymphocytes in localized non-small cell lung cancer. Overall study findings and caveats: Tumors had more T cell infiltration than uninvolved lung, per TCRbeta sequencing and CD3 counts. T-cell fraction did not differ between immunotypes IM1 and IM2. Not all patients were TCR sequenced, owing to tissue quantity. Technical variation could not be separated from intratumor heterogeneity here.

V trimming: 6 bases; J trimming: 4 bases; junction bases outside the gene matches: 9. In germline, CDR1 is ENHRY, CDR2 SYGVKD. The CDR3 runs to 15 residues. This table comes from immunoSEQ multiplex PCR, and its TCRdb copy is limited to in-frame clones, with some not included. The top ten hold approximately 12% of the sample, which has about 8,000 clones, around 60% seen once. As to this clone: Antigen specificity is unknown.

The gene calls are TRBV10-3 and TRBJ1-5, with 7 bases identical to TRBD1. This TCR derives from a human donor with non-small cell lung cancer. The material sequenced was uninvolved lung tissue not adjacent to the tumor. CDR3 in DNA: TGTGCCATCAGCGCCGACAGGGAGAGGAATCAGCCCCAGCATTTT. Translation gives CAISADRERNQPQHF.